This TCR beta chain was captured in a study of control samples from healthy donors and cancer patients. The length of the CDR3 is 14 residues. CDR1 and CDR2 (germline): MDHEN, SYDVKM. J was trimmed by 7 bases and V by 4 bases; bases with no gene match: 9. Data came from immunoSEQ multiplex PCR; TCRdb stores just in-frame clones and leaves some out. The sample has about 220,000 clones; about 93% are singletons. The sample was blood. V usage is TRBV28 and J usage is TRBJ1-2, with 7 nucleotides matching TRBD1. This receptor was obtained from a man aged 45 to 65 in good health. This chain's CDR3 is CASSWLGGAVGYTF. The CDR3 DNA reads as TGTGCCAGCAGTTGGTTAGGGGGCGCGGTTGGCTACACCTTC.